This T cell receptor (beta chain) was captured by sequencing in a study of PD-L1 blockade in urothelial cancer. Germline CDR1 and CDR2: KGHSH and LQKENI. V was cut by 3 bases and J by 2 bases, with 16 bases left in between. The CDR3 covers 16 residues. The data were produced by immunoSEQ multiplex PCR, yet TCRdb's version contains in-frame clones alone and is incomplete. The profile shows some 52,000 clones, 70% to 80% of them singletons. The sequence was collected from a man between 70 and 80 years old with urothelial cancer. This sample comprised PBMCs, obtained around atezolizumab (anti-PD-L1) treatment. This chain joins TRBV18 and TRBJ1-1; a possible D gene is TRBD1 (5 bases). The CDR3 DNA is TGTGCCAGCTCACCCGGTGGAGGGGACTTAAACACTGAAGCTTTCTTT. Protein product: CASSPGGGDLNTEAFF.